Listed below are T cell receptor beta chains from one sample, sequenced in a study of blood T cell repertoires in COVID-19. This table comes from immunoSEQ multiplex PCR, and its TCRdb copy is limited to in-frame clones, with some not included. The sample holds about 89,000 clones, over 75% seen once. The sample comprised peripheral blood. Receptor source: a woman aged 80 or over with acute or convalescent COVID-19. Both conserved end residues are part of each CDR3. The D gene is left open where the match is weak. Expanded clones are given a class, and other clones once, few, many or no size at all.

j_gene	abundance	d_gene	v_gene	CDR3aa	CDR3nt
TRBJ2-5	-	-	TRBV6-1	CASSEHGGETQYF	TGTGCCAGCAGTGAACACGGTGGAGAGACCCAGTACTTC
TRBJ1-3	few	-	TRBV6-2/TRBV6-3	CASSYSSGRGRLVGNTIYF	TGTGCCAGCAGTTACTCGTCTGGTCGCGGCCGGTTAGTAGGAAACACCATATATTTT
TRBJ1-2	-	-	TRBV5-4	CASSAPTDYGYTF	TGTGCCAGCAGCGCACCGACAGATTATGGCTACACCTTC
TRBJ2-2	few	TRBD2	TRBV27	CASSTQRGLAANTGELFF	TGTGCCAGCAGTACGCAAAGGGGACTAGCGGCGAACACCGGGGAGCTGTTTTTT
TRBJ1-2	-	-	TRBV7-9	CASSLAAGTYGYTF	TGTGCCAGCAGCTTAGCGGCAGGGACATATGGCTACACCTTC
TRBJ1-1	once	TRBD1	TRBV9	CASSVDPDRGAAFF	TGTGCCAGCAGCGTAGACCCAGACAGGGGGGCAGCTTTCTTT
TRBJ1-2	-	-	TRBV10-1	CASSSQGSYGYTF	TGCGCCAGCAGCTCTCAGGGGTCCTATGGCTACACCTTC
TRBJ2-2	-	-	TRBV5-1	CASSTGANTGELFF	TGCGCCAGTTCGACAGGCGCGAACACCGGGGAGCTGTTTTTT
TRBJ2-5	-	TRBD2	TRBV27	CASSSGGAGETQYF	TGTGCCAGCAGCAGCGGGGGGGCCGGCGAGACCCAGTACTTC
TRBJ1-2	-	-	TRBV19	CASRRGISNYGYTF	TGTGCCAGTAGACGAGGTATCTCTAACTATGGCTACACCTTC
TRBJ2-3	-	-	TRBV19	CASSPSAVSTDTQYF	TGTGCCAGTAGTCCTTCTGCGGTTAGCACAGATACGCAGTATTTT
TRBJ1-5	-	TRBD1	TRBV7-9	CASSSGTGGGGNQPQHF	TGTGCCAGCAGCTCGGGGACAGGGGGAGGCGGCAATCAGCCCCAGCATTTT
TRBJ2-5	few	-	TRBV2	CASSEAGVTGQETQYF	TGTGCCAGCAGTGAAGCAGGAGTAACGGGCCAAGAGACCCAGTACTTC
TRBJ1-5	-	-	TRBV2	CASSDRGGGNQPQHF	TGTGCCAGCAGTGACAGGGGTGGAGGCAATCAGCCCCAGCATTTT
TRBJ1-4	-	-	TRBV28	CASRSTNEKLFF	TGTGCCAGCAGATCGACTAATGAAAAACTGTTTTTT
TRBJ2-7	-	TRBD1	TRBV28	CASSPDRGRLGYF	TGTGCCAGCAGCCCAGACAGGGGGCGACTCGGATACTTC
TRBJ2-3	-	TRBD2	TRBV4-3	CASSQERGAWDTQYF	TGCGCCAGCAGCCAAGAGCGGGGGGCGTGGGATACGCAGTATTTT
TRBJ1-2	-	TRBD1	TRBV29-1	CSVVVVTGERGLYGYTF	TGCAGCGTTGTTGTCGTGACAGGGGAAAGGGGCCTTTATGGCTACACCTTC
TRBJ1-1	-	TRBD1	TRBV29-1	CSVRRTGGADTEAFF	TGCAGCGTTCGCAGGACAGGGGGCGCGGACACTGAAGCTTTCTTT
TRBJ1-2	-	-	TRBV28	CASSRQEYGYTF	TGTGCCAGCAGCCGACAGGAATATGGCTACACCTTC
TRBJ1-5	-	-	TRBV19	CASSIPTGRDQPQHF	TGTGCCAGTAGTATTCCGACAGGACGTGATCAGCCCCAGCATTTT
TRBJ1-4	-	-	TRBV27	CASSLSGARIEKLFF	TGTGCCAGCAGTTTATCGGGGGCAAGGATTGAAAAACTGTTTTTT
TRBJ1-4	-	TRBD1	TRBV5-6	CASSFEGQGVTGEKLFF	TGTGCCAGCAGCTTTGAGGGACAGGGGGTTACAGGTGAAAAACTGTTTTTT
TRBJ1-3	once	-	TRBV1	CTSSQRTGSSGNTIYF	TGCACCAGCAGCCAAAGAACAGGGAGTTCTGGAAACACCATATATTTT
TRBJ1-2	-	-	TRBV6-5	CATLRNLKPPSF	TGTGCCACCCTCCGAAATCTAAAGCCGCCCTCTTTC
TRBJ1-6	-	-	TRBV3-1/TRBV3-2	CASSPTGNSPLHF	TGTGCCAGCAGCCCGACAGGCAATTCACCCCTCCACTTT
TRBJ2-7	-	-	TRBV30	CAWSGEVARGEQYF	TGTGCCTGGAGTGGCGAAGTAGCCCGGGGCGAGCAGTACTTC
TRBJ1-2	-	-	TRBV28	CASSLQTNYGYTF	TGTGCCAGCAGTTTACAGACTAACTATGGCTACACCTTC
TRBJ2-3	once	TRBD1	TRBV12-3/TRBV12-4	CASTPGQPAQYF	TGTGCCAGCACCCCGGGACAGCCTGCGCAGTATTTT
TRBJ2-1	-	-	TRBV4-2	CASSKGERSSYNEQFF	TGTGCCAGCAGCAAGGGGGAACGGAGCTCCTACAATGAGCAGTTCTTC
TRBJ1-1	once	-	TRBV28	CASRRQELNTEAFF	TGTGCCAGCAGACGACAGGAGTTAAACACTGAAGCTTTCTTT
TRBJ2-2	-	TRBD1	TRBV14	CASSQGSGTGFTGELFF	TGTGCCAGCAGCCAAGGATCTGGGACAGGGTTTACCGGGGAGCTGTTTTTT
TRBJ1-1	-	-	TRBV7-9	CASSLAGRGAEAFF	TGTGCCAGCAGCTTAGCGGGCAGGGGCGCTGAAGCTTTCTTT
TRBJ1-1	-	TRBD1	TRBV28	CASSLSRQGIRAFF	TGTGCCAGCAGTTTATCTAGACAGGGTATTCGGGCTTTCTTT
TRBJ1-1	-	TRBD1	TRBV6-2/TRBV6-3	CASSYLGDSEAFF	TGTGCCAGCAGTTATTTGGGGGACAGTGAAGCTTTCTTT
TRBJ2-5	-	-	TRBV4-1	CASSQEVSRAGETQYF	TGCGCCAGCAGCCAGGAAGTATCCAGGGCAGGGGAGACCCAGTACTTC
TRBJ1-1	-	TRBD1	TRBV2	CASSIGQGAVTEAFF	TGTGCCAGCAGCATCGGACAGGGGGCAGTCACTGAAGCTTTCTTT
TRBJ1-5	-	-	TRBV27	CASSLRTDQPQHF	TGTGCCAGCAGTCTCCGGACAGATCAGCCCCAGCATTTT
TRBJ1-3	-	-	TRBV6-5	CATKRVRESGNTIYF	TGTGCCACCAAACGGGTCAGGGAATCTGGAAACACCATATATTTT
TRBJ1-5	-	-	TRBV7-2	CASSSLSAVNQPQHF	TGTGCCAGCAGCTCTCTATCCGCCGTAAATCAGCCCCAGCATTTT
TRBJ1-5	-	-	TRBV24-1	CATSEQNQPQHF	TGTGCCACCAGTGAACAGAATCAGCCCCAGCATTTT
TRBJ1-1	-	-	TRBV7-9	CASSLVGESAEAFF	TGTGCCAGCAGCTTAGTCGGGGAGAGTGCTGAAGCTTTCTTT